The text below deals with one T cell receptor (beta chain). Its target is unknown. The sample belongs to a study of cytomegalovirus exposure and HLA in healthy donors. Study-wide findings and caveats: Most TCRs appeared rarely, but some public TCRs recurred in many donors. Later, TCR association rates were found to vary by HLA locus, highest for DRB1 and lowest for HLA-C.

Germline CDR1 is SGHAT and CDR2 is FQNNGV. V lost 5 bases and J 5 bases, leaving 16 bases between the germline ends. CDR3 length equals 15 residues. 60 Vbeta and 13 Jbeta primers were used in PCR. Under the authors' procedure: Among the unique TCR beta chains that a later analysis counted, about 79 million in all, 9.5 million to 11 million were shared. Sequencing was performed with immunoSEQ multiplex PCR; in TCRdb, only in-frame clones are kept and a portion is missing. V and J calls and clone size come straight from that table; D and trimming were deduced from the DNA. Among roughly 80,000 clones listed, 62% were seen once.

This clonotype originated in a male donor in good health and CMV-seropositive. Sequencing input: PBMCs. The J gene is TRBJ2-1, the V gene TRBV11-2; perhaps TRBD2 as D (6 bases). The chain's CDR3 is CASSAGILSDNEQFF. The CDR3 nucleotides read TGTGCCAGCAGCGCGGGAATCCTGAGCGACAATGAGCAGTTCTTC.